These 19 T cell receptor beta chains were all obtained from the same sample, sequenced in a study of siplizumab effects on memory and regulatory T cells. The method was immunoSEQ multiplex PCR; TCRdb's version includes in-frame clones alone and lacks a portion of them. The sample includes around 61,000 clones, about 98% seen only once; the top ten take 0.85% to 1.4%. The sample taken for sequencing was naive CD8+ T cells sorted from blood. The origin of the receptors is a human donor in good health.

J is TRBJ1-1 and V is TRBV6-1; D gene ambiguous. The length of the CDR3 is 11 residues. V lost 9 bases and J 1 base, leaving 6 bases between the germline ends. Germline CDR1 is MNHNS and CDR2 is SASEGT. CDR3 region: CASRANTEAFF. In DNA, the CDR3 is TGTGCCAGTCGGGCGAACACTGAAGCTTTCTTT.

The count of this clone is one. The chain combines TRBV5-5 with TRBJ1-2; TRBD1 is a possible D gene (6 bases). V shed 0 bases and J shed 3 bases, with 12 bases lying between them. The CDR3 covers 15 residues. The V gene's germline CDR1 is SGHKS and CDR2 YYEKEE (reference sequence). For the CDR3, the DNA is TGTGCCAGCAGCTTGGACAGGGACCCATACTATGGCTACACCTTC. Its translation: CASSLDRDPYYGYTF.

The chain couples TRBV5-1 to TRBJ2-1; 9 bases agree with TRBD1. Germline V gene data show CDR1 as SGHRS and CDR2 as YFSETQ. CDR3 length equals 15 residues. Trimming at V came to 4 bases and at J to 2 bases, leaving 4 bases not matched to a gene. CDR3 nucleotide sequence: TGCGCCAGCAGCGACACAGGGGGCGCCTACAATGAGCAGTTCTTC. As protein: CASSDTGGAYNEQFF. The variable domain in full, with the rest retrieved from reference TRBV5-1 and TRBJ2-1, is KAGVTQTPRYLIKTRGQQVTLSCSPISGHRSVSWYQQTPGQGLQFLFEYFSETQRNKGNFPGRFSGRQFSNSRSEMNVSTLELGDSALYLCASSDTGGAYNEQFFGPGTRLTVL.

A few counts support this clone. One end of the junction is discordant with germline, which a read error may explain. V usage is TRBV7-8 and J usage is TRBJ2-2; 10 nucleotides match TRBD2. The CDR3 contains 15 residues. Germline V gene sequence: CDR1 SGHVS, CDR2 FQNEAQ. CDR3 in amino acids: CASSLAGVVAWKLFF. The CDR3, as DNA: TGTGCCAGCAGCCTAGCGGGAGTGGTTGCATGGAAGCTGTTTTTT.

The chain combines TRBV27 with TRBJ1-4, with unresolved D. This CDR3 has 15 amino acids. The germline V gene has CDR1 MNHEY and CDR2 SMNVEV (reference sequence). Trimming cost V 5 bases and J 8 bases, with 18 bases left between them. DNA of the CDR3: TGTGCCAGCAGTCCAAACCTCGCCGGGCGGGAAAAACTGTTTTTT. Protein: CASSPNLAGREKLFF.

This chain joins TRBV19 and TRBJ1-2; 7 nucleotides agree with TRBD1. CDR1 is LNHDA, CDR2 SQIVND, per germline (reference sequence). The V and J ends lost 6 bases and 6 bases, in that order; junction bases with no gene match: 13. The CDR3 extends over 15 amino acids. The CDR3 bases are TGTGCCAGTAGGGCCTCGACAGGGAGTAGAGATGGCTACACCTTC. Protein: CASRASTGSRDGYTF.

V usage is TRBV4-3 and J usage is TRBJ2-7; maybe TRBD2 (6 bases). The CDR3 is made up of 15 amino acids. Germline V gives CDR1 LGHNA, CDR2 YSLEER. Trimming pared 5 bases from V and 5 bases from J, leaving 19 bases between. The CDR3 spells CASSTTSGSTHEQYF. CDR3 coding DNA: TGCGCCAGCAGCACCACGTCCGGGAGCACCCACGAGCAGTACTTC.

The chain carries TRBV4-3 and TRBJ2-2; a possible D gene is TRBD1 (5 bases). Germline values: CDR1 LGHNA, CDR2 YSLEER. The V gene lost 1 base and the J gene lost 5 bases, with 11 bases spanning the gap. This CDR3 comprises 15 residues. CDR3 DNA: TGCGCCAGCAGCCAAGTAATTGGGGCTACCGGGGAGCTGTTTTTT. Its translation: CASSQVIGATGELFF.

The rearrangement joins TRBV6-6 to TRBJ1-1; the D is unclear. Germline values: CDR1 MNHNY, CDR2 SVGAGI (reference sequence). The ends were cut back, 6 bases at V and 7 bases at J, with 9 bases in the middle. The CDR3 is 11 residues long. The CDR3 reads CASSLGSEAFF. The DNA for the CDR3 is TGTGCCAGCAGCCTAGGAAGTGAAGCTTTCTTT.

The gene calls are TRBV18 and TRBJ2-5; 9 bases match TRBD2. The J call may be incorrect, as the DNA end agrees better with TRBJ2-7. The germline gives CDR1 KGHSH, CDR2 LQKENI. This CDR3 comprises 15 residues. This CDR3 is CASSPRTSDSYEQYF. As DNA, the CDR3 is TGTGCCAGCTCACCCCGGACTAGCGACTCCTACGAGCAGTACTTC.

V usage is TRBV7-9 and J usage is TRBJ2-7, with D tentatively TRBD2 (5 bases). From germline, CDR1 is SEHNR and CDR2 FQNEAQ (reference sequence). V dropped 0 bases and J dropped 2 bases, with 8 bases sitting between them. This CDR3 has 14 amino acids. In DNA, the CDR3 is TGTGCCAGCAGCTTAGCCACCGGGACCTACGAGCAGTACTTC. Amino acid sequence: CASSLATGTYEQYF. The whole variable domain, filled in from reference TRBV7-9 and TRBJ2-7, reads DTGVSQNPRHKITKRGQNVTFRCDPISEHNRLYWYRQTLGQGPEFLTYFQNEAQLEKSRLLSDRFSAERPKGSFSTLEIQRTEQGDSAMYLCASSLATGTYEQYFGPGTRLTVT.

This sequence joins TRBV7-9 and TRBJ2-1, with 7 bases lining up with TRBD2. CDR1 and CDR2 (germline): SEHNR, FQNEAQ (reference sequence). Trimming took 4 bases from V and 9 from J; bases not matched to a gene: 3. The CDR3 length is 12 residues. Here the CDR3 DNA reads TGTGCCAGCAGCTATGGACTAGGTGAGCAGTTCTTC. This codes for CASSYGLGEQFF.

The chain employs TRBV7-3 and TRBJ2-1; 11 nucleotides align to TRBD1. Losses at the gene ends were 2 bases for V and 3 bases for J; bases not matched to a gene: 3. Germline-derived CDR1 and CDR2 are SGHTA and FQGTGA. CDR3 length: 16 residues. The CDR3 DNA follows: TGTGCCAGCAGCTTACGGGACAGGGGGTACTACAATGAGCAGTTCTTC. As protein: CASSLRDRGYYNEQFF. Full variable domain (remainder filled in from reference TRBV7-3 and TRBJ2-1): GAGVSQTPSNKVTEKGKYVELRCDPISGHTALYWYRQSLGQGPEFLIYFQGTGAADDSGLPNDRFFAVRPEGSVSTLKIQRTERGDSAVYLCASSLRDRGYYNEQFFGPGTRLTVL.

This clone was seen once. This chain links TRBV19 with TRBJ2-7, with TRBD1 matching over 7 bases. After removal of 3 bases from V and 2 bases from J, the junction contained 4 bases not matched to a gene. The CDR3 totals 14 residues. The germline gives CDR1 LNHDA, CDR2 SQIVND (reference sequence). As DNA, the CDR3 is TGTGCCAGTAGTATGGCAGGGGGACCCTACGAGCAGTACTTC. As protein: CASSMAGGPYEQYF.

The chain uses TRBV19 and TRBJ2-7; D call uncertain. This CDR3 has 14 residues. CDR1 is LNHDA and CDR2 is SQIVND in the germline V gene (reference sequence). V was cut by 4 bases and J by 1 base, with 11 bases left in between. This CDR3 reads CASSSSRISYEQYF. CDR3 DNA: TGTGCCAGTAGTAGTAGTAGGATTTCCTACGAGCAGTACTTC.

The chain recombines TRBV9 with TRBJ2-1; 9 positions match TRBD1. V lost 2 bases, J lost 2 bases, and 2 bases stayed unmatched. Germline CDR1 reads SGDLS; CDR2 reads YYNGEE. The CDR3 covers 15 residues. The CDR3 region has the DNA TGTGCCAGCAGCGTGGGGACAGGGCCCTACAATGAGCAGTTCTTC. Encoded protein: CASSVGTGPYNEQFF.

This chain links TRBV28 with TRBJ1-5; D might be TRBD1 (5 bases). Germline CDR1 and CDR2: MDHEN and SYDVKM. V lost 8 bases and J lost 0, with 20 bases in between. The CDR3 is 17 amino acids. This CDR3 reads CASLAIGGRDSNQPQHF. As DNA, the CDR3 is TGTGCCAGCCTAGCGATCGGGGGGAGAGATAGCAATCAGCCCCAGCATTTT.

This chain joins TRBV28 and TRBJ2-7; tentative D call: TRBD2 (6 bases). The V end lost 4 bases, the J end lost 2 bases, and 12 bases lay between the germline ends. CDR3 size: 14 residues. The V gene's germline CDR1 is MDHEN and CDR2 SYDVKM. The CDR3 protein is CASSSRDSAYEQYF. DNA of the CDR3: TGTGCCAGCAGTTCTCGGGACTCAGCCTACGAGCAGTACTTC.

The chain recombines TRBV5-8 with TRBJ2-1; maybe TRBD2 (5 bases). Between the trimmed V and J ends, which lost 0 bases and 4 bases, there was a span of 11 bases. Germline CDR1 is SGHTS and CDR2 is YDEGEE. The CDR3 spans 15 residues. The CDR3 coding sequence is TGTGCCAGCAGCTTGGGAACGGACTTATACAATGAGCAGTTCTTC. Encoded protein: CASSLGTDLYNEQFF.